This is a list of T cell receptor beta chains from one sample in a study of T cell responses to AZD1222 COVID-19 vaccine. Generated by immunoSEQ multiplex PCR, the TCRdb table keeps only in-frame clones and is missing some. Counted here are around 140,000 clones, 90% occurring once; the ten biggest clones make up 1.5% to 2%. The sequences come from peripheral blood, collected on day 0 of AZD1222 vaccination. The receptors were gathered from an adult in good health. Each CDR3 is given with its conserved first and last residue. A D gene is named only where the DNA matches it firmly. Expanded clones get a size class; other rows say once, few or many, or leave the size out.

J: TRBJ1-5
D: NA
size: few
V: TRBV5-6
CDR3: CASSLGGYQPQHF
DNA: TGTGCCAGCAGCTTGGGGGGTTATCAGCCCCAGCATTTT

J: TRBJ2-1
D: TRBD1
size: once
V: TRBV12-3/TRBV12-4
CDR3: CASSTGAEQFF
DNA: TGTGCCAGCAGTACAGGGGCCGAGCAGTTCTTC

J: TRBJ1-6
D: NA
size: NA
V: TRBV11-3
CDR3: CASSLGAGKPLHF
DNA: TGTGCCAGCAGCTTAGGAGCAGGGAAGCCCCTCCACTTT

J: TRBJ1-1
D: TRBD1
size: NA
V: TRBV6-9
CDR3: CAIRRGIILKAFF
DNA: TGTGCCATTCGCAGGGGGATTATTTTGAAGGCTTTCTTT

J: TRBJ2-7
D: TRBD2
size: NA
V: TRBV10-3
CDR3: CAISESAAGGYEQYF
DNA: TGTGCCATCAGTGAGTCCGCCGCGGGAGGCTACGAGCAGTACTTC

J: TRBJ2-3
D: TRBD2
size: once
V: TRBV6-4
CDR3: CASSDRAGDTDTQYF
DNA: TGTGCCAGCAGTGACCGAGCGGGGGACACAGATACGCAGTATTTT

J: TRBJ2-7
D: NA
size: NA
V: TRBV4-2
CDR3: CASSQVASSGEQYF
DNA: TGTGCCAGCAGCCAAGTCGCCTCCAGCGGCGAGCAGTACTTC

J: TRBJ2-2
D: TRBD2
size: NA
V: TRBV9
CDR3: CASSVVPAGDTGELFF
DNA: TGTGCCAGCAGCGTAGTACCAGCGGGGGACACCGGGGAGCTGTTTTTT

J: TRBJ1-4
D: TRBD1
size: NA
V: TRBV6-2/TRBV6-3
CDR3: CASSFHRDRGLNEKLFF
DNA: TGTGCCAGCAGTTTTCACCGCGACAGGGGGCTTAATGAAAAACTGTTTTTT

J: TRBJ2-1
D: NA
size: NA
V: TRBV2
CDR3: CASSDRQAGYNEQFF
DNA: TGTGCCAGCAGTGATCGGCAGGCCGGGTACAATGAGCAGTTCTTC

J: TRBJ2-3
D: TRBD2
size: NA
V: TRBV7-2
CDR3: CASSLGGLNTDTQYF
DNA: TGTGCCAGCAGCTTAGGGGGACTAAACACAGATACGCAGTATTTT

J: TRBJ1-2
D: NA
size: once
V: TRBV19
CDR3: CASNSVTLYGYTF
DNA: TGTGCCAGTAATTCTGTCACCCTCTATGGCTACACCTTC

J: TRBJ1-2
D: TRBD1
size: NA
V: TRBV28
CDR3: CASNPQGALLYGYTF
DNA: TGTGCCAGCAACCCTCAGGGGGCCCTCCTTTATGGCTACACCTTC

J: TRBJ2-3
D: NA
size: NA
V: TRBV10-3
CDR3: CAIGSQDPDTQYF
DNA: TGTGCCATCGGGAGCCAGGACCCAGATACGCAGTATTTT

J: TRBJ1-2
D: NA
size: NA
V: TRBV29-1
CDR3: CSTGTGGYTF
DNA: TGCAGCACCGGGACGGGTGGCTACACCTTC

J: TRBJ2-2
D: NA
size: NA
V: TRBV11-2
CDR3: CASSLDRLTGELFF
DNA: TGTGCCAGCAGTTTGGACAGACTCACCGGGGAGCTGTTTTTT

J: TRBJ2-6
D: NA
size: NA
V: TRBV6-4
CDR3: CASSDNEGALGPGANVLTF
DNA: TGTGCCAGCAGTGACAATGAAGGGGCGCTGGGACCTGGGGCCAACGTCCTGACTTTC

J: TRBJ2-3
D: TRBD2
size: NA
V: TRBV7-6
CDR3: CASSSLRGALTDTQYF
DNA: TGTGCCAGCAGCTCGCTGCGGGGGGCCCTCACAGATACGCAGTATTTT

J: TRBJ2-7
D: NA
size: NA
V: TRBV28
CDR3: CASSDGQTYEQYF
DNA: TGTGCCAGCAGTGACGGACAGACCTACGAGCAGTACTTC

J: TRBJ2-1
D: TRBD2
size: NA
V: TRBV19
CDR3: CASSIQRGVHNEQFF
DNA: TGTGCCAGTAGTATTCAGCGGGGGGTCCACAATGAGCAGTTCTTC

J: TRBJ1-2
D: NA
size: NA
V: TRBV5-1
CDR3: CASSGDINYGYTF
DNA: TGCGCCAGCAGCGGGGATATTAACTATGGCTACACCTTC

J: TRBJ2-3
D: TRBD1
size: NA
V: TRBV4-1
CDR3: CASRLQGAVTDTQYF
DNA: TGCGCCAGCAGATTACAGGGGGCGGTAACAGATACGCAGTATTTT

J: TRBJ1-6
D: NA
size: NA
V: TRBV6-5
CDR3: CASRVETPENSPLHF
DNA: TGTGCCAGCAGAGTCGAGACACCAGAAAATTCACCCCTCCACTTT

J: TRBJ1-4
D: TRBD1
size: few
V: TRBV5-6
CDR3: CASSFTGGGQEKLFF
DNA: TGTGCCAGCAGCTTCACAGGGGGAGGGCAAGAAAAACTGTTTTTT

J: TRBJ2-7
D: TRBD1
size: NA
V: TRBV23-1
CDR3: CASSQSPTGQGLYEQYF
DNA: TGCGCCAGCAGTCAATCTCCGACGGGACAGGGTCTATACGAGCAGTACTTC

J: TRBJ2-7
D: NA
size: NA
V: TRBV11-2
CDR3: CASSYLYEQYF
DNA: TGTGCCAGCAGCTACCTATACGAGCAGTACTTC

J: TRBJ1-5
D: NA
size: NA
V: TRBV19
CDR3: CASSMTEYQPQHF
DNA: TGTGCCAGTAGTATGACAGAGTATCAGCCCCAGCATTTT

J: TRBJ1-2
D: NA
size: NA
V: TRBV4-3
CDR3: CASSQESRTPRPGYTF
DNA: TGCGCCAGCAGCCAAGAATCCCGGACTCCGAGGCCCGGCTACACCTTC